The 10 T cell receptor beta chains in this list originate from one sample, sequenced in a study of blood T cell repertoires in COVID-19. Assay used: immunoSEQ multiplex PCR; TCRdb lists only in-frame clones, some missing. The table includes 200,000 or so clones, around four fifths detected once. Source material: peripheral blood. The receptors derive from a woman aged 25 to 39 with acute or convalescent COVID-19.

This sequence joins TRBV6-5 and TRBJ1-1; D uncertain. Germline CDR1 and CDR2: MNHEY and SVGAGI. V lost 5 bases, J lost 1 base, and 11 bases lay in between. The CDR3 totals 14 residues. The CDR3 is CASSPGQANTEAFF. The CDR3 nucleotides read TGTGCCAGCAGTCCCGGTCAGGCGAACACTGAAGCTTTCTTT.

This chain links TRBV19 with TRBJ2-7; 11 bases are shared with TRBD2. CDR1 LNHDA and CDR2 SQIVND come from the germline V gene (reference sequence). CDR3 length: 18 residues. Trimming removed 5 bases from V and 3 bases from J; junction bases left unmatched: 15. DNA of the CDR3: TGTGCCAGTAGTCCCCTCGGGACTAGCGGAATCCTCCACTACGAGCAGTACTTC. Protein: CASSPLGTSGILHYEQYF.

The chain is built from TRBV9 and TRBJ2-7; a weak D match, TRBD2 (5 bases). CDR1 is SGDLS and CDR2 is YYNGEE in the germline V gene. The CDR3 is made up of 15 amino acids. Trimming removed 0 bases from V and 0 bases from J, with 10 bases in between. This CDR3 reads CASSVGSGSSYEQYF. CDR3 DNA: TGTGCCAGCAGCGTAGGGAGCGGCAGCTCCTACGAGCAGTACTTC.

Concerning this clone itself: Other nucleotide sequences in the sample specify the same CDR3. The genes are TRBV6-6 and TRBJ1-4; 8 nucleotides align to TRBD1. J lost 6 bases, V lost 3 bases, and 3 bases had no gene match. CDR1 is MNHNY and CDR2 is SVGAGI in the germline V gene (reference sequence). There are 14 residues in the CDR3. CDR3 sequence: CASSYGTGYEKLFF. CDR3 nucleotide sequence: TGTGCCAGCAGTTATGGGACAGGTTATGAAAAACTGTTTTTT.

This clone has just a few counts. This chain links TRBV9 with TRBJ1-2; TRBD1 is a possible D gene (5 bases). The ends were cut back, 2 bases at V and 8 bases at J, with 13 bases in the middle. Germline CDR1 SGDLS, CDR2 YYNGEE. CDR3 length: 13 amino acids. In DNA form, the CDR3 reads TGTGCCAGCAGCGTTTCCCAGGGCTGGGGCTACACCTTC. Translation: CASSVSQGWGYTF.

The V gene is TRBV29-1, the J gene TRBJ1-2; D not certain. Germline V gene data show CDR1 as SQVTM and CDR2 as ANQGSEA. V lost 3 bases and J 0 bases, leaving 11 bases between the germline ends. The CDR3 runs to 14 residues. The CDR3 bases are TGCAGCGTTGAGTCCTCCACGGCTAACTATGGCTACACCTTC. Amino acid sequence: CSVESSTANYGYTF. The full variable domain, rest sourced from reference TRBV29-1 and TRBJ1-2, is SAVISQKPSRDICQRGTSLTIQCQVDSQVTMMFWYRQQPGQSLTLIATANQGSEATYESGFVIDKFPISRPNLTFSTLTVSNMSPEDSSIYLCSVESSTANYGYTFGSGTRLTVV.

V usage is TRBV15 and J usage is TRBJ2-6; unclear D gene. The CDR3 is 16 residues long. V was cut by 3 bases and J by 0 bases, with 9 bases left in between. The germline CDR1 and CDR2 sequences are LNHNV and YYDKDF (reference sequence). CDR3 in DNA: TGTGCCACCAGCAGTGAGCAATCCTCTGGGGCCAACGTCCTGACTTTC. This sequence encodes CATSSEQSSGANVLTF.

The gene calls are TRBV6-5 and TRBJ2-7; tentatively, D is TRBD2 (5 bases). The CDR3 is 14 amino acids. Germline CDR1 is MNHEY and CDR2 is SVGAGI. Trimming took off 3 bases at V and 0 bases at J, with 9 bases between the two ends. The CDR3 sequence: CASSYTEDSYEQYF. The CDR3 nucleotides read TGTGCCAGCAGTTATACGGAGGACTCCTACGAGCAGTACTTC.

The rearrangement joins TRBV7-2 to TRBJ2-1; 10 bases line up with TRBD2. The germline V gene encodes CDR1 SGHTA and CDR2 FQGNSA. This CDR3 has 16 amino acids. V lost 6 bases, J lost 10 bases, and 15 bases stayed unmatched. CDR3 sequence: CASRRTGTSVSGEQFF. The CDR3 DNA reads as TGTGCCAGCAGGCGTACCGGGACTAGCGTCTCGGGGGAGCAGTTCTTC. Full variable domain (rest looked up from reference TRBV7-2 and TRBJ2-1): GAGVSQSPSNKVTEKGKDVELRCDPISGHTALYWYRQSLGQGLEFLIYFQGNSAPDKSGLPSDRFSAERTGGSVSTLTIQRTQQEDSAVYLCASRRTGTSVSGEQFFGPGTRLTVL.

This clone has a count of ten or more. The gene calls are TRBV7-2 and TRBJ2-7; D may be TRBD1 (6 bases). Trimming shortened V by 5 bases and J by 6 bases, and 20 bases separated the two germline ends. Germline V gene data show CDR1 as SGHTA and CDR2 as FQGNSA. The CDR3 is made up of 15 amino acids. The CDR3 DNA sequence: TGTGCCAGCAGCGCCTCCGCGACAGGCCGGGGCGAGCAGTACTTC. Amino acids: CASSASATGRGEQYF.